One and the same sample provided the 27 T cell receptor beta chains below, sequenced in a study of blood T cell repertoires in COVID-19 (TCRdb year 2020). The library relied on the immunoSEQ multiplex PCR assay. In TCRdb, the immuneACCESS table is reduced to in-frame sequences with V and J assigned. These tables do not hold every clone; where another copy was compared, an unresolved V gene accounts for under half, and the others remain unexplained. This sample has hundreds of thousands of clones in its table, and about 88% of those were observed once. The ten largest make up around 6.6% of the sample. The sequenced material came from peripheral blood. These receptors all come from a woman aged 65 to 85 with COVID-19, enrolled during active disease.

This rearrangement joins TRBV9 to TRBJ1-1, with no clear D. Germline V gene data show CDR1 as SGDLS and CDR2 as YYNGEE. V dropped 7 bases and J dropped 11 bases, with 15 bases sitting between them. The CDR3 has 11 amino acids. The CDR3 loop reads CASRGRDRAFF. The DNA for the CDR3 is TGTGCCAGCCGCGGACGGGATAGGGCTTTCTTT.

The chain's CDR3 is CASWGLGTEAFF. CDR3 bases: TGTGCCAGCTGGGGACTCGGCACTGAAGCTTTCTTT. This chain joins TRBV7-9 and TRBJ1-1; D perhaps matches TRBD1 (5 bases). CDR1 SEHNR and CDR2 FQNEAQ come from the germline V gene (reference sequence). V shed 8 bases and J shed 4 bases, with 11 bases lying between them. The CDR3 runs to 12 residues.

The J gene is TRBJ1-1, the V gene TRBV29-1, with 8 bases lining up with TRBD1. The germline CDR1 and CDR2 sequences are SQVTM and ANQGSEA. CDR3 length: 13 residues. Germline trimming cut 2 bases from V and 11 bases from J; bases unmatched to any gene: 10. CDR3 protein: CSVEPGQGIGAFF. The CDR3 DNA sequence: TGCAGCGTTGAACCTGGACAGGGCATTGGGGCTTTCTTT.

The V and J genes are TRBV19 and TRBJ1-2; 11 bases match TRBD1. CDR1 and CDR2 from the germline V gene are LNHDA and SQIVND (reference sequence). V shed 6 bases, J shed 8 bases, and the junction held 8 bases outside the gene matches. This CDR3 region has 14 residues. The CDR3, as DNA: TGTGCCAGTAGCACTTGGACAGGGGGCTTGGGCTACACCTTC. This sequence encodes CASSTWTGGLGYTF. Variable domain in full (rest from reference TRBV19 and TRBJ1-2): DGGITQSPKYLFRKEGQNVTLSCEQNLNHDAMYWYRQDPGQGLRLIYYSQIVNDFQKGDIAEGYSVSREKKESFPLTVTSAQKNPTAFYLCASSTWTGGLGYTFGSGTRLTVV.

The CDR3 here is CASSPGTGLSGANVLTF. Here the CDR3 DNA reads TGTGCCAGTAGTCCCGGGACAGGGCTCTCTGGGGCCAACGTCCTGACTTTC. The chain carries TRBV19 and TRBJ2-6; 9 nucleotides agree with TRBD1. Germline V gene lookup returns CDR1 LNHDA and CDR2 SQIVND (reference sequence). V lost 5 bases and J lost 0; bases outside the gene matches: 5. The CDR3 totals 17 residues. The full variable domain, completed using reference TRBV19 and TRBJ2-6, is DGGITQSPKYLFRKEGQNVTLSCEQNLNHDAMYWYRQDPGQGLRLIYYSQIVNDFQKGDIAEGYSVSREKKESFPLTVTSAQKNPTAFYLCASSPGTGLSGANVLTFGAGSRLTVL.

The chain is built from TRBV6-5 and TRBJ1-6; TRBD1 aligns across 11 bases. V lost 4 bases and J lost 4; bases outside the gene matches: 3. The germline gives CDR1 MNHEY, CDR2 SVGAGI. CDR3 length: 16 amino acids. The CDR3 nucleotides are TGTGCCAGCAGTTCGGACAGGGGGCTGTATAATTCACCCCTCCACTTT. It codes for CASSSDRGLYNSPLHF.

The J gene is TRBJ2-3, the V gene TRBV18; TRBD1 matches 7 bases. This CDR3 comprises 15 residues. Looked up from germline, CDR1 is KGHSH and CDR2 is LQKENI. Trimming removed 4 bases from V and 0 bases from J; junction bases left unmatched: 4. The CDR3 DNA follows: TGTGCCAGCTCACTCGGGACAGCTAGCACAGATACGCAGTATTTT. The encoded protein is CASSLGTASTDTQYF. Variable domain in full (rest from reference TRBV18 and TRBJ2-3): NAGVMQNPRHLVRRRGQEARLRCSPMKGHSHVYWYRQLPEEGLKFMVYLQKENIIDESGMPKERFSAEFPKEGPSILRIQQVVRGDSAAYFCASSLGTASTDTQYFGPGTRLTVL.

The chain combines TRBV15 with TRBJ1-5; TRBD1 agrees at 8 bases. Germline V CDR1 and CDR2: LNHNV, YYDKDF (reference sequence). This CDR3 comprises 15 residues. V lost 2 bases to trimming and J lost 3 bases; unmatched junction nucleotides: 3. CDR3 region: CATSRSTGDNQPQHF. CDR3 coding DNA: TGTGCCACCAGCAGATCGACAGGGGACAATCAGCCCCAGCATTTT.

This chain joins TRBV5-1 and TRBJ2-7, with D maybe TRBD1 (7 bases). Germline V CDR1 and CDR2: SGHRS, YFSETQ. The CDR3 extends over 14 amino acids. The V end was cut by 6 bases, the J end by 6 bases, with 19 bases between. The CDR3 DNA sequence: TGCGCCAGCAACCCCGGGACAGAGGGGGGCGAGCAGTACTTC. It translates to CASNPGTEGGEQYF.

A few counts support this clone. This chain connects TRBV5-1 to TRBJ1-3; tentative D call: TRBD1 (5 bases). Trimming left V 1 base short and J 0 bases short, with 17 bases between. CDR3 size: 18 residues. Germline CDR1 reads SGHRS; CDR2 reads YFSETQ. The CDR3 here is CASSLLQQAVGSGNTIYF. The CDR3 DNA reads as TGCGCCAGCAGCTTGTTGCAACAGGCGGTCGGCTCTGGAAACACCATATATTTT.

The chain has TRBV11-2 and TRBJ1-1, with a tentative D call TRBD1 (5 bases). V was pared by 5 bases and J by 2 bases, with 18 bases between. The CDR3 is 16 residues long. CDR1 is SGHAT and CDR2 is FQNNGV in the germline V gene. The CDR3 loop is CASSLRWGGENTEAFF. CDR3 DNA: TGTGCCAGCAGCCTTCGGTGGGGGGGGGAAAACACTGAAGCTTTCTTT.

The CDR3 spells CATALGGLQVRDTQYF. DNA of the CDR3: TGTGCCACCGCCCTTGGAGGACTACAAGTCCGGGATACGCAGTATTTT. The V gene is TRBV24-1, the J gene TRBJ2-3; tentative D call: TRBD2 (6 bases). This CDR3 has 16 amino acids. V was shortened by 9 bases and J by 6 bases, with 24 bases between the two germline ends. Looked up from germline, CDR1 is KGHDR and CDR2 is SFDVKD.

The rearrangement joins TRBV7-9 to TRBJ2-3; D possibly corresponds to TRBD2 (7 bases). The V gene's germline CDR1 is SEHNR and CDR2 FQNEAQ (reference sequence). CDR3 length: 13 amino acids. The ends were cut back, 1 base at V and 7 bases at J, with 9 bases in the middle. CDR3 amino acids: CASSLVGGHTQYF. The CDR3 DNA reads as TGTGCCAGCAGCTTAGTGGGGGGGCATACGCAGTATTTT.

This CDR3 is CASSLRGRHTIYF. CDR3 DNA sequence: TGTGCCAGCAGTTTAAGGGGTCGACACACCATATATTTT. The V and J genes are TRBV12-3 or TRBV12-4 and TRBJ1-3; perhaps TRBD1 as D (5 bases). CDR3 size: 13 residues. Trimming cost V 2 bases and J 8 bases, with 10 bases left between them.

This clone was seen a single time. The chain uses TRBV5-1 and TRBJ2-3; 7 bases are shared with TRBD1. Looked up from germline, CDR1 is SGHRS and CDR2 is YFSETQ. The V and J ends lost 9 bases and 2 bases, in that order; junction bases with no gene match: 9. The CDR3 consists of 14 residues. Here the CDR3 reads CATYEDRPTDTQYF. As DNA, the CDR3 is TGCGCCACCTACGAGGACAGGCCCACAGATACGCAGTATTTT.

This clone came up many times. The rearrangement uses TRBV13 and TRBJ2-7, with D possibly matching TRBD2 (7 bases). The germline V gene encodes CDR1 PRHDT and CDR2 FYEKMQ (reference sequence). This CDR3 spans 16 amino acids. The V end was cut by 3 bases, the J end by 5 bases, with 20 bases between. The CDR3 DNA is TGTGCCAGCAGCTTGTCTTCCGGGGGGCCATCCAACGAGCAGTACTTC. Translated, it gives CASSLSSGGPSNEQYF.

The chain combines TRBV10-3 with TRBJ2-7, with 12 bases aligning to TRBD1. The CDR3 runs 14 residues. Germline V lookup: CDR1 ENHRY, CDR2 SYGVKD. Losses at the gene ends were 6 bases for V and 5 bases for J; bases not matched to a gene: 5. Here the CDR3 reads CAIRMGQGANEQYF. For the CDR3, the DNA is TGTGCCATCAGAATGGGACAGGGGGCAAACGAGCAGTACTTC.

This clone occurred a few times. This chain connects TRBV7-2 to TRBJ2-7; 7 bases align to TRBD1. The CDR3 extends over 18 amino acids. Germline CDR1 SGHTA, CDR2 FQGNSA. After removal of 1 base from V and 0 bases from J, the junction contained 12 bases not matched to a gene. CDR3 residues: CASSLEADRPRFSYEQYF. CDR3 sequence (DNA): TGTGCCAGCAGCTTAGAGGCGGACAGGCCTCGTTTCTCCTACGAGCAGTACTTC. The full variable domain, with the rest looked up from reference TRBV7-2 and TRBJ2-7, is GAGVSQSPSNKVTEKGKDVELRCDPISGHTALYWYRQSLGQGLEFLIYFQGNSAPDKSGLPSDRFSAERTGGSVSTLTIQRTQQEDSAVYLCASSLEADRPRFSYEQYFGPGTRLTVT.

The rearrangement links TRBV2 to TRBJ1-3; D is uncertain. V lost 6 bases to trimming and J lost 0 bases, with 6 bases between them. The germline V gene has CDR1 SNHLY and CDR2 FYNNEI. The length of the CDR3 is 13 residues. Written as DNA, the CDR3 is TGTGCCAGCAGAATCAACTCTGGAAACACCATATATTTT. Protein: CASRINSGNTIYF.

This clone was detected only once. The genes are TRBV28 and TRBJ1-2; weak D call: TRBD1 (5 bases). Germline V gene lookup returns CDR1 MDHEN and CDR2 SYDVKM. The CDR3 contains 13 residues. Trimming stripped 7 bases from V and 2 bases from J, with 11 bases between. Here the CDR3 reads CASTGPGNYGYTF. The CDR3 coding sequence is TGTGCCAGCACGGGCCCAGGGAACTATGGCTACACCTTC.

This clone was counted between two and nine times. CDR3 region: CASSLGSGAGVEQYF. CDR3 nucleotides: TGCGCCAGCAGCTTGGGATCTGGGGCCGGCGTCGAGCAGTACTTC. The rearrangement uses TRBV5-1 and TRBJ2-7; tentative D call: TRBD1 (5 bases). The CDR3 loop spans 15 amino acids. Germline-derived CDR1 and CDR2 are SGHRS and YFSETQ. V shed 0 bases and J shed 6 bases, with 16 bases lying between them.

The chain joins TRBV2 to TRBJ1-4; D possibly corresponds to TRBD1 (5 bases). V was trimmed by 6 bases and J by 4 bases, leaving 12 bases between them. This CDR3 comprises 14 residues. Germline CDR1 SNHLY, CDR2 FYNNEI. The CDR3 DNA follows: TGTGCCAGCAGCGCACAGGTCCTTAATGAAAAACTGTTTTTT. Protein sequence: CASSAQVLNEKLFF.

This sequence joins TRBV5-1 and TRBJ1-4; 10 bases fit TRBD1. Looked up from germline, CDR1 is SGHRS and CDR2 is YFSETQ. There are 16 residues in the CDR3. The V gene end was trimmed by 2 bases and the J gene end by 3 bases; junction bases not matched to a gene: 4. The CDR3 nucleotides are TGCGCCAGCAGCTTAGGAGGACAGGGGGCTAATGAAAAACTGTTTTTT. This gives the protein CASSLGGQGANEKLFF. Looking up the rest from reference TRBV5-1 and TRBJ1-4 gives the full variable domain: KAGVTQTPRYLIKTRGQQVTLSCSPISGHRSVSWYQQTPGQGLQFLFEYFSETQRNKGNFPGRFSGRQFSNSRSEMNVSTLELGDSALYLCASSLGGQGANEKLFFGSGTQLSVL.

The CDR3 coding sequence is TGTGCCATCAGTGAGGGATGGACAGGGGGCTTAAACACTGAAGCTTTCTTT. Encoded protein: CAISEGWTGGLNTEAFF. The gene calls are TRBV10-3 and TRBJ1-1, with TRBD1 matching 11 bases. The germline V gene encodes CDR1 ENHRY and CDR2 SYGVKD. After removal of 2 bases from V and 2 bases from J, the junction contained 7 bases not matched to a gene. The CDR3 extends over 17 amino acids.

The CDR3 sequence: CASKGTGSYNEQFF. CDR3 coding DNA: TGTGCCAGTAAGGGGACAGGGTCCTACAATGAGCAGTTCTTC. The rearrangement uses TRBV19 and TRBJ2-1; 9 bases are shared with TRBD1. V gave up 7 bases and J gave up 1 base; unmatched junction bases: 2. Germline CDR1 LNHDA, CDR2 SQIVND (reference sequence). The CDR3 contains 14 residues. The full variable domain, rest sourced from reference TRBV19 and TRBJ2-1, is DGGITQSPKYLFRKEGQNVTLSCEQNLNHDAMYWYRQDPGQGLRLIYYSQIVNDFQKGDIAEGYSVSREKKESFPLTVTSAQKNPTAFYLCASKGTGSYNEQFFGPGTRLTVL.

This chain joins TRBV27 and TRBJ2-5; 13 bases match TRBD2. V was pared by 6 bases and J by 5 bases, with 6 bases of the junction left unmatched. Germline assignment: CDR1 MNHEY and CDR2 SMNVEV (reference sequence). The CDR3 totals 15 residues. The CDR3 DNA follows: TGTGCCAGCAGGTCGACTAGCGGGGGGCCGGAGACCCAGTACTTC. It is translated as CASRSTSGGPETQYF.

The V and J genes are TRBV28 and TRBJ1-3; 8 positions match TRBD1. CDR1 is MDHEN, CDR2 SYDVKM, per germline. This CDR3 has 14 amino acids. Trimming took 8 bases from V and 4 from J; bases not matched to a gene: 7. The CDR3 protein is CASRDRKAGNTIYF. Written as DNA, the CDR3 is TGTGCCAGCCGGGACAGGAAGGCCGGAAACACCATATATTTT.